Listed here are 9 T cell receptor beta chains from one sample, sequenced in a study of shared clonotypes between healthy human individuals. Produced via immunoSEQ multiplex PCR; TCRdb's table is partial and in-frame only. The sample records 400,000 to 600,000 clones, roughly 80% being singletons. What was sequenced was PBMCs. The receptors originated from a woman between 40 and 50 years old in good health. Some clones in this sample may be carry-over from other donors' samples.

The chain employs TRBV28 and TRBJ2-7; the D gene is possibly TRBD2 (6 bases). Germline CDR1 is MDHEN and CDR2 is SYDVKM. The CDR3 contains 16 residues. V was clipped by 6 bases and J by 0 bases, with 18 bases between them. CDR3 protein: CASSWGAGRSSYEQYF. CDR3 DNA sequence: TGTGCCAGCAGCTGGGGAGCGGGTCGGAGCTCCTACGAGCAGTACTTC.

The V call is TRBV4-3, the J call TRBJ2-7; D might be TRBD1 (6 bases). The ends were cut back, 5 bases at V and 2 bases at J, with 13 bases in the middle. The CDR3 runs 14 residues. CDR1 and CDR2 (germline): LGHNA, YSLEER. CDR3 protein: CASSLMTGPYEQYF. In DNA form, the CDR3 reads TGCGCCAGCAGCTTAATGACAGGTCCCTACGAGCAGTACTTC.

The chain links TRBV28 to TRBJ1-1; TRBD1 might be the D (5 bases). CDR3 length: 14 residues. V shed 1 base and J shed 3 bases, with 9 bases lying between them. CDR1 MDHEN and CDR2 SYDVKM come from the germline V gene. The CDR3 region has the DNA TGTGCCAGCAGTTTATTGGGGCGCGACACTGAAGCTTTCTTT. This encodes CASSLLGRDTEAFF.

This chain uses TRBV7-9 with TRBJ2-1, with 7 bases identical to TRBD1. The CDR3 extends over 17 amino acids. Per germline, CDR1 SEHNR and CDR2 FQNEAQ (reference sequence). V was clipped by 0 bases and J by 4 bases; unmatched bases: 9. The CDR3 spells CASSLAYLRQGYNEQFF. As DNA, the CDR3 is TGTGCCAGCAGCTTAGCGTACCTGAGACAGGGATACAATGAGCAGTTCTTC.

In its sample, this clone was seen a few times. J is TRBJ1-5 and V is TRBV27; D unclear. Per germline, CDR1 MNHEY and CDR2 SMNVEV (reference sequence). V dropped 4 bases and J dropped 3 bases, with 7 bases sitting between them. The CDR3 is 13 residues long. This CDR3 is CASSSRDNQPQHF. CDR3 coding DNA: TGTGCCAGCAGTTCCCGAGACAATCAGCCCCAGCATTTT.

The J gene is TRBJ2-7, the V gene TRBV5-5, with D maybe TRBD2 (5 bases). The V end was cut by 4 bases, the J end by 7 bases, with 15 bases between. Per the germline V gene, CDR1 is SGHKS and CDR2 is YYEKEE (reference sequence). This CDR3 comprises 13 residues. This CDR3 is CASSLGPRGEQYF. CDR3 in DNA: TGTGCCAGCAGCCTCGGTCCCCGCGGGGAGCAGTACTTC.

This clone was recorded a few times. The rearrangement uses TRBV19 and TRBJ1-5; D gene ambiguous. This CDR3 spans 13 amino acids. CDR1 is LNHDA and CDR2 is SQIVND in the germline V gene (reference sequence). V lost 0 bases to trimming and J lost 4 bases, with 4 bases between them. The CDR3 is CASSIEDNQPQHF. CDR3 in DNA: TGTGCCAGTAGTATAGAGGATAATCAGCCCCAGCATTTT.

The genes are TRBV11-2 and TRBJ2-1; D is undetermined. From germline, CDR1 is SGHAT and CDR2 FQNNGV. Deletions cut 3 bases from V and 0 bases from J, with 3 bases between. CDR3 size: 13 residues. CDR3 nucleotides: TGTGCCAGCAGCTTCAGCTCCTACAATGAGCAGTTCTTC. Translating it yields CASSFSSYNEQFF.

The V call is TRBV6-4, the J call TRBJ2-3; no definite D call. CDR1 and CDR2 from the germline V gene are MRHNA and SNTAGT. V was trimmed by 3 bases and J by 11 bases, leaving 9 bases between them. The CDR3 has 11 amino acids. This CDR3 reads CASSEGGKQYF. The CDR3 nucleotides read TGTGCCAGCAGTGAGGGTGGTAAGCAGTATTTT.